This T cell receptor beta chain was sequenced in a study of response to subunit inactivated influenza vaccine. This clonotype has a count of ten or more. TCRdb redid the calling of the RT-PCR reads with MiXCR, one entry per CDR3 protein. The sample holds about 500,000 distinct CDR3 sequences, around 7.7% seen once. Sequenced material: PBMCs from blood, taken roughly 24 months after vaccination. This receptor was taken from a man between 50 and 69 years old who received an inactivated influenza vaccine.

The CDR3 nucleotides are TGTGCCAGCAGTCGCGGGCGGGGGGATACGCAGTATTTT. Translation: CASSRGRGDTQYF. This chain uses TRBV12-3 or TRBV12-4 with TRBJ2-3, with TRBD2 matching over 7 bases. The CDR3 spans 13 residues. V lost 5 bases to trimming and J lost 6 bases; unmatched junction nucleotides: 5.